Listed here are 30 T cell receptor beta chains from one sample, sequenced in a study of beta chain features in type 1 diabetes. Expressed TCRB transcripts were sequenced, since all the RNA that had been isolated was reverse transcribed. The repertoire was sequenced with immunoSEQ multiplex PCR; TCRdb's copy has only in-frame clones and lacks some. This table holds 300,000 to 350,000 clones, roughly a fifth found once. The specimen was naive CD4+ T cells from blood. These TCRs come from a woman younger than 35 in good health.

The gene calls are TRBV30 and TRBJ2-3, with 11 nucleotides matching TRBD2. V was clipped by 4 bases and J by 4 bases; unmatched bases: 10. The CDR3 sequence is 16 residues long. Germline CDR1 reads GTSNPN; CDR2 reads SVGIG (reference sequence). The CDR3 coding sequence is TGTGCCTGGAAACTGGGACTAGCGGTTAGAGCAGATACGCAGTATTTT. This sequence encodes CAWKLGLAVRADTQYF.

The J gene is TRBJ2-1, the V gene TRBV11-3, with D unresolved. The CDR3 is 13 residues long. Germline values: CDR1 SGHNT, CDR2 YENEEA. V shed 5 bases and J shed 2 bases, with 7 bases lying between them. The CDR3 reads CASSSLAYNEQFF. The CDR3 DNA follows: TGTGCCAGCAGCAGTCTAGCCTACAATGAGCAGTTCTTC.

This clone was counted between two and nine times. V usage is TRBV7-2 and J usage is TRBJ1-1; no definite D call. V was trimmed by 1 base and J by 8 bases, leaving 11 bases between them. The CDR3 is 13 residues long. CDR1 and CDR2 (germline): SGHTA, FQGNSA. Written as DNA, the CDR3 is TGTGCCAGCAGCTTAGGTCGGGGTAGGGAAGCTTTCTTT. Protein sequence: CASSLGRGREAFF.

V is TRBV11-2 and J is TRBJ1-2; D remains ambiguous. Germline V lookup: CDR1 SGHAT, CDR2 FQNNGV. This CDR3 region has 16 residues. Trimming left V 1 base short and J 4 bases short, with 16 bases between. CDR3 amino acids: CASSLGSPIQGYGYTF. The DNA of the CDR3 is TGTGCCAGCAGCTTAGGGAGCCCGATTCAAGGCTATGGCTACACCTTC.

In its sample, this clone was seen a few times. The rearrangement uses TRBV14 and TRBJ2-1, with D unresolved. Germline CDR1 reads SGHDN; CDR2 reads FVKESK. V shed 1 base and J shed 4 bases, with 8 bases lying between them. The CDR3 runs to 14 residues. CDR3 DNA: TGTGCCAGCAGCCAAGCTTCGTTTTACAATGAGCAGTTCTTC. Translated: CASSQASFYNEQFF.

This clone was detected only a few times. This chain uses TRBV5-1 with TRBJ2-3, with D maybe TRBD2 (6 bases). CDR3 length equals 15 residues. The ends were cut back, 3 bases at V and 4 bases at J, with 15 bases in the middle. Germline-derived CDR1 and CDR2 are SGHRS and YFSETQ. This CDR3 reads CASSSSTGVADTQYF. As DNA, the CDR3 is TGCGCCAGCAGCTCCTCGACGGGAGTGGCAGATACGCAGTATTTT.

The chain employs TRBV19 and TRBJ1-1, with 8 bases lining up with TRBD1. V lost 5 bases and J lost 8; bases outside the gene matches: 4. Per the germline V gene, CDR1 is LNHDA and CDR2 is SQIVND (reference sequence). The CDR3 totals 12 residues. Here the CDR3 DNA reads TGTGCCAGTAGTTCCTGGGACAGGGAAGCTTTCTTT. Protein sequence: CASSSWDREAFF.

This clone was seen more than once but under ten times. This chain links TRBV18 with TRBJ2-2, with D possibly TRBD2 on 5 matching bases. V was clipped by 3 bases and J by 6 bases, with 8 bases between them. The germline V gene encodes CDR1 KGHSH and CDR2 LQKENI. The CDR3 extends over 13 amino acids. The DNA of the CDR3 is TGTGCCAGCTCACCCGTGGAGGCCGGGGAGCTGTTTTTT. Protein sequence: CASSPVEAGELFF.

The chain recombines TRBV7-9 with TRBJ1-1; D remains unclear. In germline, CDR1 is SEHNR, CDR2 FQNEAQ (reference sequence). This CDR3 has 14 residues. Between the trimmed V and J ends, which lost 2 bases and 1 base, there was a span of 8 bases. The CDR3 loop is CASSLIPGNTEAFF. In DNA, the CDR3 is TGTGCCAGCAGCTTAATCCCCGGGAACACTGAAGCTTTCTTT.

This clone was detected a few times. This sequence joins TRBV25-1 and TRBJ2-1; TRBD1 matches at 7 bases. Losses at the gene ends were 2 bases for V and 4 bases for J; bases not matched to a gene: 5. Germline loops: CDR1 MGHDK, CDR2 SYGVNS. This CDR3 is 15 amino acids long. The DNA for the CDR3 is TGTGCCAGCAGTGAACTGGCAGGGGGTTACAATGAGCAGTTCTTC. It is translated as CASSELAGGYNEQFF.

This chain links TRBV19 with TRBJ1-1; possible D gene TRBD1, 5 bases. CDR3 length equals 14 residues. Germline CDR1 is LNHDA and CDR2 is SQIVND (reference sequence). The V and J ends lost 6 bases and 6 bases respectively, with 17 bases between them. CDR3 DNA: TGTGCCAGTAGGGCTCCGGGACTCTGGGCTGAAGCTTTCTTT. This encodes CASRAPGLWAEAFF.

This clone was seen a few times. The V gene is TRBV7-6, the J gene TRBJ1-1; D not certain. The CDR3 is 13 residues long. Germline CDR1 SGHVS, CDR2 FNYEAQ. V was shortened by 2 bases and J by 1 base, with 5 bases between the two germline ends. The CDR3 loop is CASSLSENTEAFF. CDR3 DNA: TGTGCCAGCAGCTTATCAGAGAACACTGAAGCTTTCTTT.

This chain links TRBV7-9 with TRBJ2-5, with D possibly being TRBD2 (5 bases). CDR1 SEHNR and CDR2 FQNEAQ come from the germline V gene (reference sequence). This CDR3 is 11 amino acids long. The V end was cut by 6 bases, the J end by 7 bases, with 9 bases between. CDR3 in DNA: TGTGCCAGCAGAGAGGGCCCGACCCAGTACTTC. Its protein product is CASREGPTQYF.

This sequence joins TRBV6-6 and TRBJ2-5, with D tentatively TRBD2 (6 bases). The CDR3 consists of 14 residues. With 8 bases removed from V and 7 bases from J, the gap between germline ends came to 20 bases. Per the germline V gene, CDR1 is MNHNY and CDR2 is SVGAGI (reference sequence). CDR3 DNA sequence: TGTGCCAGCGTGCAGGATTTGGGGAGGAGGACCCAGTACTTC. It translates to CASVQDLGRRTQYF.

V usage is TRBV30 and J usage is TRBJ1-1; D is perhaps TRBD1 (6 bases). V was cut by 0 bases and J by 2 bases, with 13 bases left in between. This CDR3 contains 15 residues. Germline loops: CDR1 GTSNPN, CDR2 SVGIG (reference sequence). This CDR3 reads CAWSVREGGNTEAFF. The CDR3 DNA reads TGTGCCTGGAGTGTACGGGAAGGGGGAAACACTGAAGCTTTCTTT. Supplemented by reference TRBV30 and TRBJ1-1, the full variable domain reads SQTIHQWPATLVQPVGSPLSLECTVEGTSNPNLYWYRQAAGRGLQLLFYSVGIGQISSEVPQNLSASRPQDRQFILSSKKLLLSDSGFYLCAWSVREGGNTEAFFGQGTRLTVV.

The V and J genes are TRBV11-1 and TRBJ2-2; D is possibly TRBD1 (5 bases). V dropped 7 bases and J dropped 4 bases, with 19 bases sitting between them. CDR1 and CDR2 from the germline V gene are SGHAT and FQDESV (reference sequence). The CDR3 runs 16 residues. CDR3 nucleotides: TGTGCCAGCACCTATGTAGGGGCGGTAGTCACCGGGGAGCTGTTTTTT. Its protein product is CASTYVGAVVTGELFF.

This clone was counted a few times. V is TRBV28 and J is TRBJ2-1; 11 positions match TRBD2. Germline CDR1 MDHEN, CDR2 SYDVKM. The V gene end was trimmed by 2 bases and the J gene end by 7 bases; junction bases not matched to a gene: 4. The length of the CDR3 is 15 residues. In nucleotides, the CDR3 is TGTGCCAGCAGTTTAATCACTAGCGGGAGAAATGAGCAGTTCTTC. Its translation is CASSLITSGRNEQFF.

The rearrangement links TRBV19 to TRBJ2-7, with D perhaps matching TRBD2 (6 bases). The CDR3 has 15 amino acids. Germline CDR1 and CDR2: LNHDA and SQIVND (reference sequence). Trimming shortened V by 5 bases and J by 5 bases, and 19 bases separated the two germline ends. The CDR3, as DNA: TGTGCCAGTAGTCCCCGACGCCCTTGGGGGGACGAGCAGTACTTC. Its protein is CASSPRRPWGDEQYF.

This sequence joins TRBV7-9 and TRBJ2-3; 12 bases are shared with TRBD2. Trimming cost V 6 bases and J 5 bases; bases outside gene matches: 9. The length of the CDR3 is 16 residues. Germline CDR1 SEHNR, CDR2 FQNEAQ (reference sequence). The CDR3 sequence: CASRTHGLAGIDTQYF. The CDR3 DNA sequence: TGTGCCAGCAGAACACATGGACTAGCGGGGATAGATACGCAGTATTTT.

In DNA, the CDR3 is TGCGCCAGCAGCTTGGGGGACAGGGCAGGCTACACCTTC. This gives the protein CASSLGDRAGYTF. The rearrangement joins TRBV5-1 to TRBJ1-2; 9 positions agree with TRBD1. This CDR3 spans 13 amino acids. Losses at the gene ends were 0 bases for V and 8 bases for J; bases not matched to a gene: 2. The germline V gene encodes CDR1 SGHRS and CDR2 YFSETQ.

This clone was counted between two and nine times. The chain combines TRBV7-2 with TRBJ2-1; possibly TRBD2 for D (5 bases). Germline CDR1 SGHTA, CDR2 FQGNSA. The CDR3 has 14 residues. Trimming took 2 bases from V and 5 from J, leaving 10 bases between them. CDR3 bases: TGTGCCAGCAGCTTAAGTCTAGCTAACAATGAGCAGTTCTTC. Its translation is CASSLSLANNEQFF.

This chain uses TRBV10-3 with TRBJ1-1; perhaps TRBD1 as D (6 bases). This CDR3 comprises 16 residues. Germline lookup yields CDR1 ENHRY and CDR2 SYGVKD. Trimming took off 6 bases at V and 1 base at J, with 18 bases between the two ends. Written as DNA, the CDR3 is TGTGCCATCAGCGGACAGTCAACTCGGGGGAACACTGAAGCTTTCTTT. Translating gives CAISGQSTRGNTEAFF.

A few counts support this clone. The rearrangement links TRBV30 to TRBJ1-1, with unresolved D. The CDR3 is made up of 11 amino acids. V shed 2 bases and J shed 4 bases, with 5 bases lying between them. Per germline, CDR1 GTSNPN and CDR2 SVGIG (reference sequence). The CDR3 DNA is TGTGCCTGGAGTCACATCACTGAAGCTTTCTTT. It codes for CAWSHITEAFF.

V usage is TRBV5-4 and J usage is TRBJ2-7, with 8 nucleotides matching TRBD2. This CDR3 is 15 amino acids long. CDR1 is SGHNT, CDR2 YYREEE, per germline (reference sequence). V was clipped by 3 bases and J by 3 bases; unmatched bases: 8. In DNA, the CDR3 is TGTGCCAGCAGCTCTCGACTAGCGTCCAACTACGAGCAGTACTTC. Protein: CASSSRLASNYEQYF.

This clone was detected a few times. The chain recombines TRBV7-8 with TRBJ2-5; 8 nucleotides match TRBD2. With V trimmed by 1 base and J by 6 bases, 4 bases remained unmatched. Germline CDR1 SGHVS, CDR2 FQNEAQ. This CDR3 contains 14 residues. CDR3 protein: CASSLGLAGKTQYF. Written as DNA, the CDR3 is TGTGCCAGCAGCTTAGGATTAGCGGGAAAGACCCAGTACTTC.

This clone was seen only a few times. The chain recombines TRBV12-5 with TRBJ2-1; no clear D. Germline V gene sequence: CDR1 LGHNT, CDR2 FRNRAP. V gave up 4 bases and J gave up 10 bases, with 14 bases separating them. This CDR3 has 13 amino acids. CDR3 nucleotide sequence: TGTGCTAGTGGTTCCCTCCCTAAAGAGGAGCAGTTCTTC. Translated: CASGSLPKEEQFF.

The chain couples TRBV7-9 to TRBJ2-2; D unclear. Germline CDR1 and CDR2: SEHNR and FQNEAQ (reference sequence). The ends were cut back, 5 bases at V and 2 bases at J, with 9 bases in the middle. The CDR3 is 14 amino acids. Here the CDR3 DNA reads TGTGCCAGCAGCCCAACAATTAACACCGGGGAGCTGTTTTTT. Its protein product is CASSPTINTGELFF.

The rearrangement joins TRBV12-5 to TRBJ2-5; maybe TRBD1 (6 bases). Germline V gene data show CDR1 as LGHNT and CDR2 as FRNRAP. V was pared by 7 bases and J by 5 bases, with 20 bases between. The CDR3 sequence is 15 residues long. CDR3 protein: CASAANRVGIETQYF. CDR3 coding DNA: TGTGCTAGTGCCGCCAACAGGGTCGGAATCGAGACCCAGTACTTC.

This clone has only a few counts. The chain combines TRBV7-2 with TRBJ2-7, with TRBD2 identical over 9 bases. CDR3 length equals 14 residues. V lost 5 bases, J lost 3 bases, and 5 bases stayed unmatched. Germline CDR1 is SGHTA and CDR2 is FQGNSA. As DNA, the CDR3 is TGTGCCAGCAGCCCTAGCGGGGCCCGCTACGAGCAGTACTTC. Protein product: CASSPSGARYEQYF. Supplemented by reference TRBV7-2 and TRBJ2-7, the full variable domain reads GAGVSQSPSNKVTEKGKDVELRCDPISGHTALYWYRQSLGQGLEFLIYFQGNSAPDKSGLPSDRFSAERTGGSVSTLTIQRTQQEDSAVYLCASSPSGARYEQYFGPGTRLTVT.

Only a few counts were recorded for this clone. CDR3 nucleotide sequence: TGTGCCAGCAGTCGTACGGTGACAGATACGCAGTATTTT. It encodes CASSRTVTDTQYF. The chain links TRBV9 to TRBJ2-3; D remains ambiguous. This CDR3 has 13 residues. The germline CDR1 and CDR2 sequences are SGDLS and YYNGEE. Trimming removed 5 bases from V and 3 bases from J, with 10 bases in between.